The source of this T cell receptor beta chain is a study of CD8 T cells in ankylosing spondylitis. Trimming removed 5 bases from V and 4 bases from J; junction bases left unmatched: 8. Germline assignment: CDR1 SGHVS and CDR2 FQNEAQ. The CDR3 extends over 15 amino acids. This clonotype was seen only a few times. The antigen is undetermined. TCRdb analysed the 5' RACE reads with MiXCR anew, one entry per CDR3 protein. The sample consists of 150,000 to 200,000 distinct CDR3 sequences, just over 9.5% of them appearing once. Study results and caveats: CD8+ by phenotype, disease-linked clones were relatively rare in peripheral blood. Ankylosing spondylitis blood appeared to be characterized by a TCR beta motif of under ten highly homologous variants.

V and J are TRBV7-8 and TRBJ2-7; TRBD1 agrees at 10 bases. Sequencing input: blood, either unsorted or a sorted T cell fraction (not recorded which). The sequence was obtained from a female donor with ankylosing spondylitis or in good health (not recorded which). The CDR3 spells CASSQRDRGFYEQYF. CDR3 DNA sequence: TGTGCCAGCAGCCAACGGGACAGGGGCTTTTACGAGCAGTACTTC.